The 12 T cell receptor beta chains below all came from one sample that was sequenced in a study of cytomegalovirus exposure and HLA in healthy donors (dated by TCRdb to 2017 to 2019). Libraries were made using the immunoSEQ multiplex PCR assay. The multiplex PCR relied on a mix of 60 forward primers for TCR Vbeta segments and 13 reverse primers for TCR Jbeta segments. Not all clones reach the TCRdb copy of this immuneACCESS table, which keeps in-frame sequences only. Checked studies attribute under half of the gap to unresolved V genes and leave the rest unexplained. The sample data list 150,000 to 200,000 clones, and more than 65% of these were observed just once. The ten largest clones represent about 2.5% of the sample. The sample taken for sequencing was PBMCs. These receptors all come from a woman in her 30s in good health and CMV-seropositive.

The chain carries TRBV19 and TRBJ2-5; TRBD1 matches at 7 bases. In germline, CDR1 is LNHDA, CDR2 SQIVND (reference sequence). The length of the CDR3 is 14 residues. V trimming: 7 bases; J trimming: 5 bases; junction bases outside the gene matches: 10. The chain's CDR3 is CASKASTGTETQYF. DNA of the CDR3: TGTGCCAGTAAAGCCTCGACAGGGACGGAGACCCAGTACTTC.

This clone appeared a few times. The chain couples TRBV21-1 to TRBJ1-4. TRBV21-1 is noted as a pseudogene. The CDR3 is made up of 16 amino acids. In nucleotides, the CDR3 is TGTGCCAGCGCCCGTCTGGGGGGAAGCACTAATGAAAAACTGTTTTTT. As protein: CASARLGGSTNEKLFF.

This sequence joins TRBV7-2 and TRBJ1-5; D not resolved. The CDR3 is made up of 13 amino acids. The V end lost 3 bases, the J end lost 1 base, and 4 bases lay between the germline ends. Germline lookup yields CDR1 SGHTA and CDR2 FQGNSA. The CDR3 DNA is TGTGCCAGCAGCTTGAGAAGCAATCAGCCCCAGCATTTT. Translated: CASSLRSNQPQHF.

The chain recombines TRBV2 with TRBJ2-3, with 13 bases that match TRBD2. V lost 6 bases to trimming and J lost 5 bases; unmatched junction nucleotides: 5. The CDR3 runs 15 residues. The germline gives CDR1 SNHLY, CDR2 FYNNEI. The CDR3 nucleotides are TGTGCCAGCAGGAAGGGACTAGCGGGGATAGATACGCAGTATTTT. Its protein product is CASRKGLAGIDTQYF.

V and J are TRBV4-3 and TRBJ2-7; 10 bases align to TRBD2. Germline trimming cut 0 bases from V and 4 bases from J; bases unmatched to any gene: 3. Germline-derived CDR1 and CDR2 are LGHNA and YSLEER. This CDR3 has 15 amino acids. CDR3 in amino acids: CASSQDASGGYEQYF. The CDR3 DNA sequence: TGCGCCAGCAGCCAAGATGCTAGCGGGGGTTACGAGCAGTACTTC.

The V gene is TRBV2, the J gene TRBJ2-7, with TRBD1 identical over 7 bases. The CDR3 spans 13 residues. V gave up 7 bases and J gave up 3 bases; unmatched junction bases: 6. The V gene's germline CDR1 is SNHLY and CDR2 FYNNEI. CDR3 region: CASKDRLIYEQYF. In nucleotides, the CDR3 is TGTGCCAGCAAGGACAGGCTTATCTACGAGCAGTACTTC.

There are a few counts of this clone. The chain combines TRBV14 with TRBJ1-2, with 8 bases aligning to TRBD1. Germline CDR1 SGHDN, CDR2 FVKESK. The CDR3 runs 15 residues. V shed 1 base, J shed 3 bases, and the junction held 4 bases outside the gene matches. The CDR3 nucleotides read TGTGCCAGCAGCCAAGCTGGGACAGGACACTATGGCTACACCTTC. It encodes CASSQAGTGHYGYTF.

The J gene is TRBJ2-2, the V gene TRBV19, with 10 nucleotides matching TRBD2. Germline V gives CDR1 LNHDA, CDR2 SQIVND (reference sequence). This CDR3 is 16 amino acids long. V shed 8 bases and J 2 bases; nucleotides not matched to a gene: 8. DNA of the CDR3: TGTGCCAGTTTCGAAGGGACTAGCGTCAACACCGGGGAGCTGTTTTTT. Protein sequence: CASFEGTSVNTGELFF.

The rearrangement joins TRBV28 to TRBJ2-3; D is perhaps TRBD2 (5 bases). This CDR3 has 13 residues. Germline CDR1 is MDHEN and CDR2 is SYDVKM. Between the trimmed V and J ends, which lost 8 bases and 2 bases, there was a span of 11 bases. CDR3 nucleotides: TGTGCCAGCGCGTCGGGGATCACAGATACGCAGTATTTT. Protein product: CASASGITDTQYF.

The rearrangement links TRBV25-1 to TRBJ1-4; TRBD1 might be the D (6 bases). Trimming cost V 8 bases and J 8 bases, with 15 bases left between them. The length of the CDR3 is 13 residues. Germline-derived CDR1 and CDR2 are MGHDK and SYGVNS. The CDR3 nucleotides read TGTGCCAGCCTCGACAGGATGAACGAAAAACTGTTTTTT. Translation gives CASLDRMNEKLFF.

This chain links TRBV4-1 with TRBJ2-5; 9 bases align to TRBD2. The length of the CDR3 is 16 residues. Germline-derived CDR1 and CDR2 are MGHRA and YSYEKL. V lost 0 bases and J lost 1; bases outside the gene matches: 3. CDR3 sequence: CASSQEAGGLQETQYF. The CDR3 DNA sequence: TGCGCCAGCAGCCAAGAGGCGGGGGGGCTCCAAGAGACCCAGTACTTC.

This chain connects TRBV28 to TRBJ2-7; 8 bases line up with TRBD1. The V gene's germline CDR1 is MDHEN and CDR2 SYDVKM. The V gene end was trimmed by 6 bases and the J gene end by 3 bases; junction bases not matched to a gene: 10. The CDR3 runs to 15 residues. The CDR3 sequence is CASSRPGQDLYEQYF. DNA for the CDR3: TGTGCCAGCAGCCGCCCGGGACAGGACCTCTACGAGCAGTACTTC.